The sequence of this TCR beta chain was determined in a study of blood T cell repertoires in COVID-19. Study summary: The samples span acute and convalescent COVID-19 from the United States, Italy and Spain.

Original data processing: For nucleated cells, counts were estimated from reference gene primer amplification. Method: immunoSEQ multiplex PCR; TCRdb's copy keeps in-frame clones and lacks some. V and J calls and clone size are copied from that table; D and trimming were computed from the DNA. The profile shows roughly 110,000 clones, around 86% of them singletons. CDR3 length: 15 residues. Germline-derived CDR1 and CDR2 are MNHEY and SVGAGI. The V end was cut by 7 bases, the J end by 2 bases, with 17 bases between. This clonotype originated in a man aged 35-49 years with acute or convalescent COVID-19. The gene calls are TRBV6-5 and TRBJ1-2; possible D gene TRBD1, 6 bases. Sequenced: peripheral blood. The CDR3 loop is CASKEQTGTNYGYTF. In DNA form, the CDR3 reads TGTGCCAGCAAAGAACAGACAGGAACAAACTATGGCTACACCTTC.